This T cell receptor beta chain was documented in a study of shared clonotypes between healthy human individuals. On the study more broadly: Every donor yielded three CD4 naive, three CD4 memory, two CD8 naive and one CD8 memory plate.

Sequencing used immunoSEQ multiplex PCR; TCRdb keeps in-frame clones, though not all of them. The table shows over a million clones, with more than 65% occurring only once. There are 12 residues in the CDR3. Trimming left V 5 bases short and J 5 bases short, with 7 bases between. CDR1 MNHEY and CDR2 SVGAGI come from the germline V gene. The table lists this clone with a few counts. Its antigen is not identified. Both subsets, CD45RA+ naive and CD45RA-negative memory, were split from the CD4+ cells. Study observations and caveats: Estimated clonotype richness was generally higher in naive than memory subsets. Clonotypes that were shared across a handful of donors made up 4.5% to 5% of naive CD4 clonotypes.

This rearrangement joins TRBV6-5 to TRBJ2-1; TRBD2 is a possible D gene (6 bases). The sequencing sample was made of memory CD4+ T cells sorted from blood. Stated subset: CD45RA-negative fraction. This TCR derives from a man between 18 and 35 years old in good health. CDR3: CASSRTNNEQFF. The CDR3 DNA sequence: TGTGCCAGCAGTCGGACTAACAATGAGCAGTTCTTC.